This TCR beta chain was identified in a study of blood T cell repertoires in COVID-19. As for the study in general: Samples of COVID-19 (acute and convalescent) were obtained from the United States, Italy and Spain. PBMCs, B-cell-depleted T cells, or T cells provided the cDNA or gDNA that made up the material.

Authors' analysis steps: Reference gene primer amplification gave estimated nucleated cell counts. This table comes from immunoSEQ multiplex PCR, and its TCRdb copy is limited to in-frame clones, with some not included. For V, J and clone size, that table is used; D and trimming come from the DNA. The sample shows 250,000 or so clones, approximately 80% of them seen only once. This clone was detected only once. Between the trimmed V and J ends, which lost 3 bases and 3 bases, there was a span of 11 bases. The CDR3 runs to 14 residues. Germline CDR1 is LNHDA and CDR2 is SQIVND (reference sequence). Sequenced input: peripheral blood. The J gene is TRBJ1-2, the V gene TRBV19, with TRBD1 as a possible D gene (6 bases). This receptor was taken from a man between 60 and 75 years old with acute or convalescent COVID-19. The DNA of the CDR3 is TGTGCCAGTAGTATCCCCGGGACACACTATGGCTACACCTTC. Translating gives CASSIPGTHYGYTF.